This T cell receptor (beta chain) is from a study of T cells in Graves' hyperthyroidism and ophthalmopathy. About the research overall: Peripheral blood sampling occurred at initial diagnosis, before any treatment. Study-level findings and limits: Expanded thyroid clonotypes (above 0.001) were mostly also found in blood.

Looked up from germline, CDR1 is SGHTA and CDR2 is FQGNSA. V shed 1 base and J shed 3 bases, with 12 bases lying between them. The length of the CDR3 is 15 residues. The CDR3 regions of TCR beta were amplified from RNA transcripts. The study used the HTBI primer set for a first-round RT-PCR of the TCR CDR3. From the multiplex PCR reads, TCRdb called clonotypes with MiXCR, one entry per CDR3 protein. Among some 370,000 distinct CDR3 sequences listed, approximately 17% were seen once. This clonotype was counted ten times or more. The antigen remains undetermined. This sequence was found in a woman in her thirties with Graves' hyperthyroidism that later progressed to Graves' ophthalmopathy. V usage is TRBV7-2 and J usage is TRBJ1-1; D call uncertain. Sequencing was done on a sample of blood. This CDR3 is CASSLESLADTEAFF. The CDR3 region has the DNA TGTGCCAGCAGCTTAGAATCCTTGGCGGACACTGAAGCTTTCTTT.